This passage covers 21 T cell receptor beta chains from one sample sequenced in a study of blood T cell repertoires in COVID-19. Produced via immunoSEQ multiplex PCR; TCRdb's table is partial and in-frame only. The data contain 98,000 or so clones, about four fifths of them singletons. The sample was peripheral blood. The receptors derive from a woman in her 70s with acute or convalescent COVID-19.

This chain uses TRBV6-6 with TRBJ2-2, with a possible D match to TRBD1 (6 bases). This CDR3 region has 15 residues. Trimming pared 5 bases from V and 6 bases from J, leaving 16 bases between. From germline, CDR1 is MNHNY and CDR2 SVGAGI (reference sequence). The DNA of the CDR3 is TGTGCCAGCAGTCCGTTCAATTACAGGGCCGGGGAGCTGTTTTTT. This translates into CASSPFNYRAGELFF.

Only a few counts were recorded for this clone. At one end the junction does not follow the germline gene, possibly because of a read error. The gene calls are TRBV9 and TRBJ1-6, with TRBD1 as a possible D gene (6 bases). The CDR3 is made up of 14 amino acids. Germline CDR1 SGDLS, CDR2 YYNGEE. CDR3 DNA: TGCTTAGGGAAACAGGGAAAGGGTAATTCACCCCTCCACTTT. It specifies CLGKQGKGNSPLHF.

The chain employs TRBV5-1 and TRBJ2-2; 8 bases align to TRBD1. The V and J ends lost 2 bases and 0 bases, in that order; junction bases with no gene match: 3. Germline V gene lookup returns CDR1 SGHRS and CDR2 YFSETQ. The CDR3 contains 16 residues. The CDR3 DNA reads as TGCGCCAGCAGCTTACTGGACAGGGCGAACACCGGGGAGCTGTTTTTT. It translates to CASSLLDRANTGELFF.

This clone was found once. CDR3 residues: CASSPDRANTEAFF. CDR3 sequence (DNA): TGTGCCAGCAGTCCGGACAGGGCGAACACTGAAGCTTTCTTT. This sequence joins TRBV28 and TRBJ1-1; 8 nucleotides agree with TRBD1. V shed 5 bases, J shed 1 base, and the junction held 3 bases outside the gene matches. This CDR3 has 14 residues. Per the germline V gene, CDR1 is MDHEN and CDR2 is SYDVKM.

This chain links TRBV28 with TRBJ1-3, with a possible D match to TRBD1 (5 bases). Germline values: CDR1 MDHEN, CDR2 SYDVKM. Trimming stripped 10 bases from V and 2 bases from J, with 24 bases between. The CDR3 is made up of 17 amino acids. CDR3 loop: CATQSAGRGLPGNTIYF. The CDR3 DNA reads TGTGCCACCCAATCTGCGGGACGGGGACTCCCTGGAAACACCATATATTTT.

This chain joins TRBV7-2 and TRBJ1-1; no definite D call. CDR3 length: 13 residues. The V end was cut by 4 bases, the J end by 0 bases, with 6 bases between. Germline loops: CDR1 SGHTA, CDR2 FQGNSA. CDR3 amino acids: CASSSGMNTEAFF. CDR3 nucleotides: TGTGCCAGCAGCTCCGGGATGAACACTGAAGCTTTCTTT.

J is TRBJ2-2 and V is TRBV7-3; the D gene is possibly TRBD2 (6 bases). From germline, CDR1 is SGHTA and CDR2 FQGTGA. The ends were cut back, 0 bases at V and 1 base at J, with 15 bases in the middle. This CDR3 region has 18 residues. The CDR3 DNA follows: TGTGCCAGCAGCTTAACGGGCTTGGGGACTGAGAACACCGGGGAGCTGTTTTTT. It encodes CASSLTGLGTENTGELFF.

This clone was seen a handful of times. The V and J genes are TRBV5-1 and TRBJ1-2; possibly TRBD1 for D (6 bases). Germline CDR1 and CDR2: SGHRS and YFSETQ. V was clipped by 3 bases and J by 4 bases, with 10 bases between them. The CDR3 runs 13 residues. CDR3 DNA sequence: TGCGCCAGCAGCTGGACAGCATCCTATGGCTACACCTTC. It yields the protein CASSWTASYGYTF.

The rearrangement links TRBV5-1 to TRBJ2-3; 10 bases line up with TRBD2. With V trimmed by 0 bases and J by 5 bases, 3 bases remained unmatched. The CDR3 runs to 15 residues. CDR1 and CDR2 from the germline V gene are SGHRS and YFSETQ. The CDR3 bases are TGCGCCAGCAGCTTGGTAGCGGGAGGTGAAGATACGCAGTATTTT. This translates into CASSLVAGGEDTQYF.

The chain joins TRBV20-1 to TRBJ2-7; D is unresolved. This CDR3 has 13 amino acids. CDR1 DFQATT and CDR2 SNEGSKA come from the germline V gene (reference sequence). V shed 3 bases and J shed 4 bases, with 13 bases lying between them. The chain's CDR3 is CSASKAAVYEQYV. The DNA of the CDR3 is TGCAGTGCTAGTAAGGCGGCTGTATACGAGCAGTACGTC.

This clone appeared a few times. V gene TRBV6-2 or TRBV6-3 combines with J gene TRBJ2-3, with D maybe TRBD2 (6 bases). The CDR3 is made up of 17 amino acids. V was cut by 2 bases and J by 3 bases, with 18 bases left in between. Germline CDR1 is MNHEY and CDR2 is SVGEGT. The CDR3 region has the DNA TGTGCCAGCAGTTACCCGCTCAATGGCGGGAATACAGATACGCAGTATTTT. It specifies CASSYPLNGGNTDTQYF.

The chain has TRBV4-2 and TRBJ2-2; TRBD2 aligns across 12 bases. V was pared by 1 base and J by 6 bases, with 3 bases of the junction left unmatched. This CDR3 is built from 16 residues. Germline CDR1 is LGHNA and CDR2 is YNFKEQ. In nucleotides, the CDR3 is TGTGCCAGCAGCCAAGGGCTAGCGGGGGGGCCCGGGGAGCTGTTTTTT. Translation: CASSQGLAGGPGELFF.

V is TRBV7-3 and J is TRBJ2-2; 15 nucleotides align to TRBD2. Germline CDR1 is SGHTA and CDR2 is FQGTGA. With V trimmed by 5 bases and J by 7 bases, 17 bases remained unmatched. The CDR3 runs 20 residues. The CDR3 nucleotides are TGTGCCAGCAGCCCGCGGACTAGCGGGGGGGCGATTAGGAAATACGGGGAGCTGTTTTTT. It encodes CASSPRTSGGAIRKYGELFF.

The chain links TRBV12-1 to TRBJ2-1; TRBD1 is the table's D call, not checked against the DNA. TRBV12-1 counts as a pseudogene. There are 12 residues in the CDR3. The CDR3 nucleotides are TGTGCCAGCATCCCCGGACAGAATGAGCAGTTCTTC. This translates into CASIPGQNEQFF.

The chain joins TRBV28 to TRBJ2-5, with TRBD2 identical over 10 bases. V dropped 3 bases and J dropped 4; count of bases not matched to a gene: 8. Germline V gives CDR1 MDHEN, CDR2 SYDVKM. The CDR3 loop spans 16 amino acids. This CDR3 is CASSFSTSGTPETQYF. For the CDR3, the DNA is TGTGCCAGCAGTTTCTCAACTAGCGGGACTCCAGAGACCCAGTACTTC.

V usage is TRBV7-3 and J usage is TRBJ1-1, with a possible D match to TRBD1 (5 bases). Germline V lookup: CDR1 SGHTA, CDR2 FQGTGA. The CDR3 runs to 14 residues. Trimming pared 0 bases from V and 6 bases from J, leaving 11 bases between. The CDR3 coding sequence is TGTGCCAGCAGCTTAACAGGGGCCCAGCCTGAAGCTTTCTTT. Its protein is CASSLTGAQPEAFF.

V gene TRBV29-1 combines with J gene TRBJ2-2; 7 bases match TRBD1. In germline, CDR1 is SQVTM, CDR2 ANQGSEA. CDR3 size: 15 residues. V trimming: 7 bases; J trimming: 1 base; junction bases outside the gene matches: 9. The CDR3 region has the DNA TGCAGCGCCTCTACCAACAGGGGGAACACCGGGGAGCTGTTTTTT. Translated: CSASTNRGNTGELFF.

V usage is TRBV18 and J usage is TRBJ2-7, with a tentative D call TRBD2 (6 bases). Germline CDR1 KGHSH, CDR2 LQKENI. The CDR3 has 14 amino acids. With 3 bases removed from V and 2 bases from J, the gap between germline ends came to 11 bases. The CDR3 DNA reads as TGTGCCAGCTCACCCGAACGGGGGACCTACGAGCAGTACTTC. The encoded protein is CASSPERGTYEQYF.

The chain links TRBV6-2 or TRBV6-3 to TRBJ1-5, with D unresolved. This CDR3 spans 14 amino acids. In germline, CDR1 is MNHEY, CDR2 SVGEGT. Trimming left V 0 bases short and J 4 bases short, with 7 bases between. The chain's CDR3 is CASSYSDGNQPQHF. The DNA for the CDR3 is TGTGCCAGCAGTTACTCTGACGGGAATCAGCCCCAGCATTTT.

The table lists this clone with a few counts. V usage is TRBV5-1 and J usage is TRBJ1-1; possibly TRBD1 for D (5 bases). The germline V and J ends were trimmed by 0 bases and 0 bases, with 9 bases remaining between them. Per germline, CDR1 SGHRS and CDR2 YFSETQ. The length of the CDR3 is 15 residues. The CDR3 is CASSLEGIMNTEAFF. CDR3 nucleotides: TGCGCCAGCAGCTTGGAGGGGATCATGAACACTGAAGCTTTCTTT.

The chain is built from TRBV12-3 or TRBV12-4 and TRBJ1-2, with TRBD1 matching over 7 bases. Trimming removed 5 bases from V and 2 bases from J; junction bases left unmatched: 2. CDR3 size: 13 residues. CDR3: CASSPRGNYGYTF. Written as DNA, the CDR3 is TGTGCCAGCAGTCCCAGGGGGAACTATGGCTACACCTTC.